Sequencing of this TCR beta chain was carried out in a study of post-analysis software for immune sequencing data. Overall study results and limits: F measure showed strong co-clustering of same-batch samples. Controls had lower frequencies than patients of roughly five TRBV segments, which included TRBV5-6, TRBV5-1 and TRBV20-1.

Unique molecular identifiers tagged the TCR beta cDNA libraries. About 500,000 cDNA molecules were obtained per 1 to 10 million input T cells. Each CDR3 protein is one row after TCRdb ran MiXCR on the PCR reads. Of 650,000 to 900,000 distinct CDR3 sequences listed, 46% were seen once; the top ten hold approximately 5%. CDR1 and CDR2 (germline): WSHSY, SAAADI. The J segment lost 1 base and the V segment lost 6 bases, leaving 3 bases of the junction unmatched. The CDR3 contains 15 residues. A remark on this clonotype: Antigen unknown.

The V call is TRBV10-2, the J call TRBJ2-3; 11 bases agree with TRBD2. The origin of this receptor is a girl between 5 and 17 years old with multiple sclerosis. The sample comprised blood. Here the CDR3 reads CASSRLAGRTDTQYF. The CDR3 DNA follows: TGCGCCAGCAGCCGACTAGCGGGACGCACAGATACGCAGTATTTT.